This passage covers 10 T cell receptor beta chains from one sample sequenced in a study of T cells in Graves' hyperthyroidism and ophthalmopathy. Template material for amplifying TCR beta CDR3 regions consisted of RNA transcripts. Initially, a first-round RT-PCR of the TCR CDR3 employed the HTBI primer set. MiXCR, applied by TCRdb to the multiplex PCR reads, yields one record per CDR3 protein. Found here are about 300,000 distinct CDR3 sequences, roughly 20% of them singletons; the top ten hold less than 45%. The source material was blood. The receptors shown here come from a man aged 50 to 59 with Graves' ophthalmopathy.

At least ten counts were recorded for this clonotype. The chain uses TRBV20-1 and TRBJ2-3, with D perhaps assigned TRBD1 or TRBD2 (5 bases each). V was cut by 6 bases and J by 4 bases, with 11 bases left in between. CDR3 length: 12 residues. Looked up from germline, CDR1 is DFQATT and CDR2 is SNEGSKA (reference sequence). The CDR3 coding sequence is TGCAGTGCACCGGGGCCCTCAGATACGCAGTATTTT. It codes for CSAPGPSDTQYF.

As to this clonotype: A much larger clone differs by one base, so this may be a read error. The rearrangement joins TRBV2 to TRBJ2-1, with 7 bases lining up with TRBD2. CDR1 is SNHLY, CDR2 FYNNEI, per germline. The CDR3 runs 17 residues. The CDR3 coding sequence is TGTGCCAGCAGTGAAATCGGGTCGCGGGAGATCTACAATGGGCAGTTCTTC. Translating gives CASSEIGSREIYNGQFF.

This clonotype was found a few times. The CDR3 region is CASSAPPGETNEKLFF. The CDR3, as DNA: TGCGCCAGCAGCGCGCCCCCGGGGGAAACTAATGAAAAACTGTTTTTT. This chain links TRBV5-1 with TRBJ1-4; D possibly corresponds to TRBD1 (5 bases). Germline V lookup: CDR1 SGHRS, CDR2 YFSETQ. The V end was cut by 4 bases, the J end by 1 base, with 14 bases between. The CDR3 is 16 residues long.

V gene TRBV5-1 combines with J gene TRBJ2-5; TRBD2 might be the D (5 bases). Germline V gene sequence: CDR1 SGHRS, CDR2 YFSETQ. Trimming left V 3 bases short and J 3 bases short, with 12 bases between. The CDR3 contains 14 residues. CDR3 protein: CASSSGSGKETQYF. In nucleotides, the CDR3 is TGCGCCAGCAGCTCGGGGTCCGGGAAAGAGACCCAGTACTTC.

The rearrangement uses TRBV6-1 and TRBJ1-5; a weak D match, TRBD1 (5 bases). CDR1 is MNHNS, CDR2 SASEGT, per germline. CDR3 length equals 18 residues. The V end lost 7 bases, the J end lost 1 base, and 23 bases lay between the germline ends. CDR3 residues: CASNGRDSSLVSNQPQHF. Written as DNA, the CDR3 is TGTGCCAGCAACGGCCGGGACTCGTCCCTGGTAAGCAATCAGCCCCAGCATTTT.

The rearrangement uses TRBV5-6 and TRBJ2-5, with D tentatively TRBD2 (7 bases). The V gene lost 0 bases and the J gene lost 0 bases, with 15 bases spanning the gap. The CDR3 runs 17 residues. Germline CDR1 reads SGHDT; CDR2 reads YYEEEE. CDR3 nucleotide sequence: TGTGCCAGCAGCTTGGCGTGGGCGGGGGCGTACCAAGAGACCCAGTACTTC. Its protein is CASSLAWAGAYQETQYF.

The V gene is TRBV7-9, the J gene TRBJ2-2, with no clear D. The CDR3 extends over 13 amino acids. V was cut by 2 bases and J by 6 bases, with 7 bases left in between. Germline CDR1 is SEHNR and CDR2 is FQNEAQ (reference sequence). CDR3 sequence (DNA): TGTGCCAGCAGCTTACGATCTGCCGGGGAGCTGTTTTTT. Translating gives CASSLRSAGELFF.

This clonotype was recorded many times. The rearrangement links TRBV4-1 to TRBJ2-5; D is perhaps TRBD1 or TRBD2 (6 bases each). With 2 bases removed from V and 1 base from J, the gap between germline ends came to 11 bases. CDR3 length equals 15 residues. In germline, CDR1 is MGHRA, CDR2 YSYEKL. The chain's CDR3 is CASSQRGQIQETQYF. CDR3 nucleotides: TGCGCCAGCAGCCAACGGGGGCAAATCCAAGAGACCCAGTACTTC.

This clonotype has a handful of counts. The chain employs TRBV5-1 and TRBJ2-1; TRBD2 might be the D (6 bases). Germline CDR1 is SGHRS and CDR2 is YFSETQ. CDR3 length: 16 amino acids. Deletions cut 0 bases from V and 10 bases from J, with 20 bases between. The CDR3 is CASSLGGLPPGREQFF. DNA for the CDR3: TGCGCCAGCAGCTTGGGTGGACTACCCCCAGGGCGGGAGCAGTTCTTC.

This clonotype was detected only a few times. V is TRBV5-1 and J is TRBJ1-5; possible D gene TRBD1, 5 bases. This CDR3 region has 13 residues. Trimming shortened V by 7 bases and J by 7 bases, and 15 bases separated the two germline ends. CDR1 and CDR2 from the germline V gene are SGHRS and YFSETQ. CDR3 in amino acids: CASPDSSGQPQHF. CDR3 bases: TGCGCCAGCCCCGACAGTAGCGGGCAGCCCCAGCATTTT.